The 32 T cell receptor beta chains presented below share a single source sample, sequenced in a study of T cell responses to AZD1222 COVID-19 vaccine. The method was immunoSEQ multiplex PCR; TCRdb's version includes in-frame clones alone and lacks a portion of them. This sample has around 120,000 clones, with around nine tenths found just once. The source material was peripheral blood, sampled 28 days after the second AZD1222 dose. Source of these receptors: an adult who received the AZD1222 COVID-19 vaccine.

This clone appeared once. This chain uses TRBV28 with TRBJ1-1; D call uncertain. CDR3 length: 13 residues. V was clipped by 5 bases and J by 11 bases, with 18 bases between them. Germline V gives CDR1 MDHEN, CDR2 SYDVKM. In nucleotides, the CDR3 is TGTGCCAGCAGTGACGGGCTATACGTTCGTGCTTTCTTT. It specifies CASSDGLYVRAFF.

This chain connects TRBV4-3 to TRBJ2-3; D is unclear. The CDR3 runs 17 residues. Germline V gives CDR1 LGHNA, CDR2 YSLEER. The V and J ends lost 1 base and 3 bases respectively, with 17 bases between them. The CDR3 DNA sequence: TGCGCCAGCAGCCAAGCCCGGGCTCCCCTGGGGACAGATACGCAGTATTTT. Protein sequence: CASSQARAPLGTDTQYF.

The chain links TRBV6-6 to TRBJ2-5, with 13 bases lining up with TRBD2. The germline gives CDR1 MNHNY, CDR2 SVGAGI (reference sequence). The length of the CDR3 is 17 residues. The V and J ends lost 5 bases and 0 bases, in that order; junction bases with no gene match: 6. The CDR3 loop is CASSRTSGSSYQETQYF. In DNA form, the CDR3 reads TGTGCCAGCAGTCGGACTAGCGGGAGCTCGTACCAAGAGACCCAGTACTTC.

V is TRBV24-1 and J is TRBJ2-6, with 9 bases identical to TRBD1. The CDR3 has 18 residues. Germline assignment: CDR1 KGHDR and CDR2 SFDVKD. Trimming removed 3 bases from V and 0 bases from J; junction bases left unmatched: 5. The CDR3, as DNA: TGTGCCACCAGTGATCCGGGACAGGGTTACTCTGGGGCCAACGTCCTGACTTTC. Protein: CATSDPGQGYSGANVLTF.

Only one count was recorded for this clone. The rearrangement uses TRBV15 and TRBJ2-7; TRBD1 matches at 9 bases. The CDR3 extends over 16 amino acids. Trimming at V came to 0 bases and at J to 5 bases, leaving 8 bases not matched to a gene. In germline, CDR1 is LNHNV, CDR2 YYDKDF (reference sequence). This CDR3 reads CATSRDDRTGEDEQYF. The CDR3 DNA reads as TGTGCCACCAGCAGAGATGATCGGACAGGGGAGGACGAGCAGTACTTC.

CDR3 DNA sequence: TGTGCCAGCAGCGTATTCCGGGACAGACAAGAGACCCAGTACTTC. It specifies CASSVFRDRQETQYF. This chain links TRBV9 with TRBJ2-5, with 7 positions matching TRBD1. Per the germline V gene, CDR1 is SGDLS and CDR2 is YYNGEE. V was pared by 1 base and J by 2 bases, with 5 bases of the junction left unmatched. The CDR3 covers 15 residues.

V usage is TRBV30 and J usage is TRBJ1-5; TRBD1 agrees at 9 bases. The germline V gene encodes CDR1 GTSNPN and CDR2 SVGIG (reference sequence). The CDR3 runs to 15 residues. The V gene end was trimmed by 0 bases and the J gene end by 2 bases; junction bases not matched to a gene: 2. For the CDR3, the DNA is TGTGCCTGGAGTGTTAGGGACAGGGGCAATCAGCCCCAGCATTTT. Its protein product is CAWSVRDRGNQPQHF.

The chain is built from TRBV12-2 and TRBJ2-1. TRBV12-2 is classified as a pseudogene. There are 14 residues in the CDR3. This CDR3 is CASRSRTPYNEQFF. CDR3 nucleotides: TGTGCAAGTCGCTCACGAACCCCCTACAATGAGCAGTTCTTC.

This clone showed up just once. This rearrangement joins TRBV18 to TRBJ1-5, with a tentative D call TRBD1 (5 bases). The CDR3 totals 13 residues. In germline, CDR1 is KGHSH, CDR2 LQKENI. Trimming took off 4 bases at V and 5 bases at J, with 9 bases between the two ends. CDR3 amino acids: CASSLQGDQPQHF. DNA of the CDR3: TGTGCCAGCTCACTTCAGGGAGATCAGCCCCAGCATTTT. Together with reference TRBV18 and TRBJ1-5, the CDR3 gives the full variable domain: NAGVMQNPRHLVRRRGQEARLRCSPMKGHSHVYWYRQLPEEGLKFMVYLQKENIIDESGMPKERFSAEFPKEGPSILRIQQVVRGDSAAYFCASSLQGDQPQHFGDGTRLSIL.

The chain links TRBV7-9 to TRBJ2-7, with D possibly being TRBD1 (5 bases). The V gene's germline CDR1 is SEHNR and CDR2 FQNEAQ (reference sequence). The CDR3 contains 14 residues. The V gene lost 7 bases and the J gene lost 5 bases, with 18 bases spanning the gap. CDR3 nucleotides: TGTGCCAGCACTAGGGCAGGGATAATCGACGAGCAGTACTTC. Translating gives CASTRAGIIDEQYF.

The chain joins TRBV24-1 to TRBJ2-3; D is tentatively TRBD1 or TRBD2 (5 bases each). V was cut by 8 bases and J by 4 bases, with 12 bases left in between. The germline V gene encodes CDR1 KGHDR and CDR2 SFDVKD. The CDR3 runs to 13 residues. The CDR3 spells CATILRGADTQYF. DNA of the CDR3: TGTGCCACCATCTTAAGGGGAGCAGATACGCAGTATTTT.

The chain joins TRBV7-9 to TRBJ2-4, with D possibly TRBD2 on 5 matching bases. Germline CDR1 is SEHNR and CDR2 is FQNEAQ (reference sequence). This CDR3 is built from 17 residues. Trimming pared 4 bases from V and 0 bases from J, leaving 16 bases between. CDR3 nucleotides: TGTGCCAGCAGCTCTCTTGGGTCAGGACTAGCCAAAAACATTCAGTACTTC. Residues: CASSSLGSGLAKNIQYF.

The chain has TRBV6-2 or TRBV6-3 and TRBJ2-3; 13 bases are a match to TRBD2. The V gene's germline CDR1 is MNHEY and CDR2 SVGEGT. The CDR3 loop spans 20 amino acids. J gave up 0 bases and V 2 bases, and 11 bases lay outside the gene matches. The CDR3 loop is CASSYPLSGLAGESTDTQYF. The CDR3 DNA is TGTGCCAGCAGTTACCCGCTTTCCGGACTAGCGGGGGAAAGCACAGATACGCAGTATTTT.

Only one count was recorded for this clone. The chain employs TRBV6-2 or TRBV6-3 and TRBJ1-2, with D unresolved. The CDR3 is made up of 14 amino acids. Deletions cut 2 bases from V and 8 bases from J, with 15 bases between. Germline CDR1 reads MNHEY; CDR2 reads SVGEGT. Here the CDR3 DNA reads TGTGCCAGCAGTTACGGGATAGCCTCGGGAGGCTACACCTTC. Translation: CASSYGIASGGYTF.

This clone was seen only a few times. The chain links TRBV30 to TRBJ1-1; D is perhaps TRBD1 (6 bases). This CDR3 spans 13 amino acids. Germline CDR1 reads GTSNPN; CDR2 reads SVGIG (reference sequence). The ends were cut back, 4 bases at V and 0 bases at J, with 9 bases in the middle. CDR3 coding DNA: TGTGCCTGGAACAGGGAGATGAACACTGAAGCTTTCTTT. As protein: CAWNREMNTEAFF.

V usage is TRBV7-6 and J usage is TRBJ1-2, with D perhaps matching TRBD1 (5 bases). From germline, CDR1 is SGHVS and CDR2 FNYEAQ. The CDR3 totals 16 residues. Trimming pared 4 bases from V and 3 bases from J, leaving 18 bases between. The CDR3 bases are TGTGCCAGCAGCTACAGGAACCAATTTGGGGACTATGGCTACACCTTC. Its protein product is CASSYRNQFGDYGYTF. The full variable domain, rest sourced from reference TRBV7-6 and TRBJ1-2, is GAGVSQSPRYKVTKRGQDVALRCDPISGHVSLYWYRQALGQGPEFLTYFNYEAQQDKSGLPNDRFSAERPEGSISTLTIQRTEQRDSAMYRCASSYRNQFGDYGYTFGSGTRLTVV.

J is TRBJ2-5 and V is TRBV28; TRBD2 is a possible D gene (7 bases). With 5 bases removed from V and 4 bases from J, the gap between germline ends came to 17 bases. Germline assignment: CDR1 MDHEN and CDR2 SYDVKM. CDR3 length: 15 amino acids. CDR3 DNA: TGTGCCAGCAGTCCCATGGGGGGGCTGAGAGAGACCCAGTACTTC. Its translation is CASSPMGGLRETQYF.

CDR3 loop: CASSYGTGGNTIYF. The CDR3, as DNA: TGTGCCAGCAGTTACGGGACGGGTGGAAACACCATATATTTT. This chain uses TRBV6-5 with TRBJ1-3; tentatively, D is TRBD1 (5 bases). V was pared by 2 bases and J by 3 bases, with 8 bases between. Germline V lookup: CDR1 MNHEY, CDR2 SVGAGI. The CDR3 covers 14 residues.

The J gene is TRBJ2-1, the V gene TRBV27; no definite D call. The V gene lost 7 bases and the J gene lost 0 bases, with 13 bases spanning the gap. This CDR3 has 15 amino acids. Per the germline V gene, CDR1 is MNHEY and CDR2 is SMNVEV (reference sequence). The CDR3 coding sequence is TGTGCCAGCAAACCAATCCTGAGCTCCTACAATGAGCAGTTCTTC. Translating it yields CASKPILSSYNEQFF.

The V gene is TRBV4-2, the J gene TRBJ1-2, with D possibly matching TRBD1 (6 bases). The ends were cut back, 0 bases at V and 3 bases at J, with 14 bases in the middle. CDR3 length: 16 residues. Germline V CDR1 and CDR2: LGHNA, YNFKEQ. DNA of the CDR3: TGTGCCAGCAGCCAAGATACGAACAGGGCCGACTATGGCTACACCTTC. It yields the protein CASSQDTNRADYGYTF.

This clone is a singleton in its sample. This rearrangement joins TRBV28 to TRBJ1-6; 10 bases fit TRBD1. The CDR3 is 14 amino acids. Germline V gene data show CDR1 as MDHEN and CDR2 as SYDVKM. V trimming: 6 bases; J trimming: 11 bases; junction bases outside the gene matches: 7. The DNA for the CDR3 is TGTGCCAGCAGGCGGACAGGGGGGGCGGCACCCCTCCACTTT. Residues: CASRRTGGAAPLHF. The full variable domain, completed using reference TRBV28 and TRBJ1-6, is DVKVTQSSRYLVKRTGEKVFLECVQDMDHENMFWYRQDPGLGLRLIYFSYDVKMKEKGDIPEGYSVSREKKERFSLILESASTNQTSMYLCASRRTGGAAPLHFGNGTRLTVT.

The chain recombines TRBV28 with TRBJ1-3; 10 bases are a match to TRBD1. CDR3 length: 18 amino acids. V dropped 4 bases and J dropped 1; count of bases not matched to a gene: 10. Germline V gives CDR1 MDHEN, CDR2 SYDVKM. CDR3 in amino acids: CASSYDRTGGRSGNTIYF. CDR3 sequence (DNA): TGTGCCAGCAGTTACGACCGGACAGGGGGTCGGTCTGGAAACACCATATATTTT. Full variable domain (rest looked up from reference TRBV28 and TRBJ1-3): DVKVTQSSRYLVKRTGEKVFLECVQDMDHENMFWYRQDPGLGLRLIYFSYDVKMKEKGDIPEGYSVSREKKERFSLILESASTNQTSMYLCASSYDRTGGRSGNTIYFGEGSWLTVV.

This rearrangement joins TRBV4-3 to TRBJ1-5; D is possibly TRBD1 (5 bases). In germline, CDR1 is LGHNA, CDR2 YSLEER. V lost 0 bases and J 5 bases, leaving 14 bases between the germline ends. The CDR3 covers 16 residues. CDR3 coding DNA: TGCGCCAGCAGCCAAGAGGCTGGGACCCACTATCAGCCCCAGCATTTT. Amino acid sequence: CASSQEAGTHYQPQHF.

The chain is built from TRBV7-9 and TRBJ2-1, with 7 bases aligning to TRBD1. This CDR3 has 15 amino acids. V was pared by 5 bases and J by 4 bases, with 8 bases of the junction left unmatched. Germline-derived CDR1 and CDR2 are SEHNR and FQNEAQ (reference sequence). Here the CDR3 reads CASSTGGTVYNEQFF. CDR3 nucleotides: TGTGCCAGCAGCACAGGTGGGACAGTTTACAATGAGCAGTTCTTC.

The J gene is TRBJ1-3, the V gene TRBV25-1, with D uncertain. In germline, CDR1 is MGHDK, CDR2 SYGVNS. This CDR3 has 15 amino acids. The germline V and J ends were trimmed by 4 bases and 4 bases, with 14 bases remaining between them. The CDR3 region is CASSAGISSGNTIYF. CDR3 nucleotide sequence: TGTGCCAGCAGTGCCGGTATTAGCTCGGGAAACACCATATATTTT.

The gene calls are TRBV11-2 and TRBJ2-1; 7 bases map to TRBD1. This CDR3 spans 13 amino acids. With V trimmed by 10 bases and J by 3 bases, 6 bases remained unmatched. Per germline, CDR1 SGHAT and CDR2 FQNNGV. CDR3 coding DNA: TGTGCCACCACGACAGGGATCTACAATGAGCAGTTCTTC. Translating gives CATTTGIYNEQFF.

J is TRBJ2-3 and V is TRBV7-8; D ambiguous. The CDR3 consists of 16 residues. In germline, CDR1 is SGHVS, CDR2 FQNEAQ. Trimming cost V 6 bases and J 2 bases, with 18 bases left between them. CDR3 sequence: CASSSWGIGSTDTQYF. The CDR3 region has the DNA TGTGCCAGCAGTTCGTGGGGTATTGGATCCACAGATACGCAGTATTTT.

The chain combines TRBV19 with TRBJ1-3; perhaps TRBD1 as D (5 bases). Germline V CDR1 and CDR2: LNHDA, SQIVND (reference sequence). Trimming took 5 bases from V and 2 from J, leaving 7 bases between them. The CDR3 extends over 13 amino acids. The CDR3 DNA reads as TGTGCCAGTAGTCGACAGACTGGAAACACCATATATTTT. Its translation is CASSRQTGNTIYF.

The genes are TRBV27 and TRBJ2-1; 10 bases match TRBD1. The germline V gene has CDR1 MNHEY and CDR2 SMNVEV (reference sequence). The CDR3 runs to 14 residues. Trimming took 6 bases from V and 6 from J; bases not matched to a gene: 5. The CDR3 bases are TGTGCCAGCAGGCGGGACAGGGGTTTCAATGAGCAGTTCTTC. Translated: CASRRDRGFNEQFF.

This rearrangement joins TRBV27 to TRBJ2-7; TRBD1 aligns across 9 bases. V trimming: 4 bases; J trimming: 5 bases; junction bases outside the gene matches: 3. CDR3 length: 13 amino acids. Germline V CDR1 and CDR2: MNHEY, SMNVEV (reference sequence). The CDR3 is CASSSRDRDEQYF. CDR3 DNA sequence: TGTGCCAGCAGTTCCCGGGACAGGGACGAGCAGTACTTC.

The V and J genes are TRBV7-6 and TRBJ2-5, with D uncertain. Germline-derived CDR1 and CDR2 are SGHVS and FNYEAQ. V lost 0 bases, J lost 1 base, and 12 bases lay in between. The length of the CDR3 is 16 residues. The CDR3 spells CASSLARGALQETQYF. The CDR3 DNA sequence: TGTGCCAGCAGCTTAGCAAGAGGAGCGCTCCAAGAGACCCAGTACTTC.

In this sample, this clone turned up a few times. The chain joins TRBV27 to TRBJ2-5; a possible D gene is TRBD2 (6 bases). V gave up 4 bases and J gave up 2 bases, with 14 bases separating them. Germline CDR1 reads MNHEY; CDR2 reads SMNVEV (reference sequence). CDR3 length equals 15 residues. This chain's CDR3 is CASSSSGTGQETQYF. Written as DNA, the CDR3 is TGTGCCAGCAGTTCATCCGGGACTGGACAAGAGACCCAGTACTTC.